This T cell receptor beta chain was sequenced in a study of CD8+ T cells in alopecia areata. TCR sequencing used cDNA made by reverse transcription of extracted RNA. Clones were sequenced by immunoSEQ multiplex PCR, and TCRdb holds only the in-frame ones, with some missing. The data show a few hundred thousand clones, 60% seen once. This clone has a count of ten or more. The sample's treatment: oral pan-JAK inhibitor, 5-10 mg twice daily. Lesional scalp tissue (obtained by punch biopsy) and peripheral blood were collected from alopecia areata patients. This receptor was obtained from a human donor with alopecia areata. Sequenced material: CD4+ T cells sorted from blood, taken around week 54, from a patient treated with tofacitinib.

DNA of the CDR3: TGCGCCAGCAGCCCCGGACAGGGACTCTACGAGCAGTACTTC. This gives the protein CASSPGQGLYEQYF. This rearrangement joins TRBV4-1 to TRBJ2-7; 8 positions agree with TRBD1. Germline assignment: CDR1 MGHRA and CDR2 YSYEKL. This CDR3 spans 14 amino acids. Losses at the gene ends were 4 bases for V and 3 bases for J; bases not matched to a gene: 5.